The T cell receptor (beta chain) under discussion was sequenced for a study of OX40 agonist ivuxolimab in advanced cancers. The germline V gene encodes CDR1 SGHRS and CDR2 YFSETQ. The CDR3 covers 16 residues. J lost 7 bases, V lost 4 bases, and 11 bases had no gene match. The repertoire was sequenced with immunoSEQ multiplex PCR; TCRdb's copy has only in-frame clones and lacks some. In the table there are some 60,000 clones, about 90% of which are singletons. The sequenced sample was CD4+ or CD8+ T cells sorted from blood, obtained in a trial of the OX40 agonist ivuxolimab. This chain joins TRBV5-1 and TRBJ1-5; 10 bases match TRBD1. This clonotype was obtained from an adult with an advanced solid tumor such as melanoma, head and neck, liver or kidney cancer. Written as DNA, the CDR3 is TGCGCCAGCAGCCCCGGGACAGGGGAAAGAGGGCAGCCCCAGCATTTT. Residues: CASSPGTGERGQPQHF.